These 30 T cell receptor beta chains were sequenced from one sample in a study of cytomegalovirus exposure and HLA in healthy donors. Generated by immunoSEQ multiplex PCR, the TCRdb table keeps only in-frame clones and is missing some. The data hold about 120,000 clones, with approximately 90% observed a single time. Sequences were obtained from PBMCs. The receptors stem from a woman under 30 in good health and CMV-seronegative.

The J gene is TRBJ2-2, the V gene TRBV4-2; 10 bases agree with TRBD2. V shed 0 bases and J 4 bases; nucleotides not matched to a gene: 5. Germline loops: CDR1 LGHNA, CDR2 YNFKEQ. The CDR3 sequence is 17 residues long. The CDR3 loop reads CASSQDASGGRTGELFF. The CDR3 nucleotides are TGTGCCAGCAGCCAAGATGCTAGCGGGGGTCGCACCGGGGAGCTGTTTTTT.

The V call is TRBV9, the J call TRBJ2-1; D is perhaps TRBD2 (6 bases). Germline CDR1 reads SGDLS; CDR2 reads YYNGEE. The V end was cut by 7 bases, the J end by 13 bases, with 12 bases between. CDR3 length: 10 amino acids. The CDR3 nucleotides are TGTGCCAGCGGTACGGGGGTTCAGTTCTTC. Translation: CASGTGVQFF.

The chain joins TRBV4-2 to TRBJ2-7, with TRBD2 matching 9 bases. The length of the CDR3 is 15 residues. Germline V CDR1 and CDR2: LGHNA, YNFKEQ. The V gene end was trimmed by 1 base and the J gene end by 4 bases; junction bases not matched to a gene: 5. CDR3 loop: CASSQVLAGRYEQYF. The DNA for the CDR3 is TGTGCCAGCAGCCAAGTCCTAGCGGGGAGATACGAGCAGTACTTC.

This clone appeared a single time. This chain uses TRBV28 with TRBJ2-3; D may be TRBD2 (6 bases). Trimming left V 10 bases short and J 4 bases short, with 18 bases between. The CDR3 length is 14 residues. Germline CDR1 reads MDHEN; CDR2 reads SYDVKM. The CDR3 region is CAIERGGSADTQYF. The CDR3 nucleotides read TGTGCCATCGAACGAGGAGGGTCGGCAGATACGCAGTATTTT.

DNA of the CDR3: TGCGCCAGCAAATTCGATGGACTGATAAACACCGGGGAGCTGTTTTTT. This encodes CASKFDGLINTGELFF. The V call is TRBV5-1, the J call TRBJ2-2, with D possibly matching TRBD2 (5 bases). Germline-derived CDR1 and CDR2 are SGHRS and YFSETQ. The CDR3 has 16 residues. Trimming cost V 6 bases and J 2 bases, with 17 bases left between them. The full variable domain, completed using reference TRBV5-1 and TRBJ2-2, is KAGVTQTPRYLIKTRGQQVTLSCSPISGHRSVSWYQQTPGQGLQFLFEYFSETQRNKGNFPGRFSGRQFSNSRSEMNVSTLELGDSALYLCASKFDGLINTGELFFGEGSRLTVL.

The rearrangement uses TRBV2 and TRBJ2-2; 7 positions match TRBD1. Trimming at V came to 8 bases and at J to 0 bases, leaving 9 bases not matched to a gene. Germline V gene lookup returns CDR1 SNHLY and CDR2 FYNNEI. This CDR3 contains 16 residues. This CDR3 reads CASAAPGGANTGELFF. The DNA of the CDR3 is TGTGCCAGCGCCGCCCCAGGGGGTGCGAACACCGGGGAGCTGTTTTTT.

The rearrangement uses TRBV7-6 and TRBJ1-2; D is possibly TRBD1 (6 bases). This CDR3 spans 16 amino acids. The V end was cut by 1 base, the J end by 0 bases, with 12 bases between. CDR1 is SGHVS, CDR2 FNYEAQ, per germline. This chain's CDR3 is CASSLEAGATNYGYTF. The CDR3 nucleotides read TGTGCCAGCAGCTTAGAGGCAGGGGCTACTAACTATGGCTACACCTTC.

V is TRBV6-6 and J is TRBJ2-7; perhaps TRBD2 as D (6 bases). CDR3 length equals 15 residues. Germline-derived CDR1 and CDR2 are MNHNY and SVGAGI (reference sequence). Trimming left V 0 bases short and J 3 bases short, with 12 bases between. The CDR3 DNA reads TGTGCCAGCAGTTACTCGTCCGGGGGACTCTACGAGCAGTACTTC. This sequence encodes CASSYSSGGLYEQYF.

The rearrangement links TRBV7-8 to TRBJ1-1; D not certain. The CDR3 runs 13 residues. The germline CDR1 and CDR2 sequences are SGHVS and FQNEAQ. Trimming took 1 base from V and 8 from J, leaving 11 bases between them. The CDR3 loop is CASSLDQVAEAFF. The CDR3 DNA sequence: TGTGCCAGCAGCTTAGACCAGGTCGCCGAAGCTTTCTTT.

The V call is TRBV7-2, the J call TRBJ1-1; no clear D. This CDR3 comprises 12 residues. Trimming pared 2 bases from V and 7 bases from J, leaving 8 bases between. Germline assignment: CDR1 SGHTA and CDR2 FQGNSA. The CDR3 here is CASSLLFSEAFF. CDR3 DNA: TGTGCCAGCAGCTTATTGTTCAGTGAAGCTTTCTTT. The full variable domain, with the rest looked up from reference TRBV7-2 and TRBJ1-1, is GAGVSQSPSNKVTEKGKDVELRCDPISGHTALYWYRQSLGQGLEFLIYFQGNSAPDKSGLPSDRFSAERTGGSVSTLTIQRTQQEDSAVYLCASSLLFSEAFFGQGTRLTVV.

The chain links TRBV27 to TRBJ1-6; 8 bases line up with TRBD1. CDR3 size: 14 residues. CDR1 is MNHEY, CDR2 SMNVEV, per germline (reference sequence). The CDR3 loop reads CGTGMSSYNSPLHF. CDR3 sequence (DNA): TGTGGGACAGGGATGAGCTCCTATAATTCACCCCTCCACTTT.

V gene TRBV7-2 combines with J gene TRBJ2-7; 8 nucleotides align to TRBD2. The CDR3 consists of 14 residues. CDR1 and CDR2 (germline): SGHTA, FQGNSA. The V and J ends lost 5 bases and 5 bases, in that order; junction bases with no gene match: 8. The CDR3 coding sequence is TGTGCCAGCAGCCCCGGGAGGGTCCCGAACGAGCAGTACTTC. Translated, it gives CASSPGRVPNEQYF.

Written as DNA, the CDR3 is TGTGCCAGCAGCTCCCGGGACAGGGGCGGCGGGGAGCTGTTTTTT. The encoded protein is CASSSRDRGGGELFF. The rearrangement joins TRBV7-2 to TRBJ2-2; 10 bases are a match to TRBD1. The CDR3 is 15 amino acids. Trimming took 4 bases from V and 7 from J; bases not matched to a gene: 6. Germline lookup yields CDR1 SGHTA and CDR2 FQGNSA.

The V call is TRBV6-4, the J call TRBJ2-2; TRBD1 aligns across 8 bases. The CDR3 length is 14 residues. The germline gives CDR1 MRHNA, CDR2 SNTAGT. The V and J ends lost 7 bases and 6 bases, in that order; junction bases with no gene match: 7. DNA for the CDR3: TGTGCCAGCAAACGATTACAGGGGGCCGGGGAGCTGTTTTTT. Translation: CASKRLQGAGELFF.

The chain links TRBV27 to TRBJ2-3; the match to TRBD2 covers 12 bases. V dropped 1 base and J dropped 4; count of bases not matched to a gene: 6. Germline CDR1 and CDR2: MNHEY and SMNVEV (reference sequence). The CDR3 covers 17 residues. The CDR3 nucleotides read TGTGCCAGCAGTTTATTCGGACTAGCGGGAAATTCAGATACGCAGTATTTT. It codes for CASSLFGLAGNSDTQYF.

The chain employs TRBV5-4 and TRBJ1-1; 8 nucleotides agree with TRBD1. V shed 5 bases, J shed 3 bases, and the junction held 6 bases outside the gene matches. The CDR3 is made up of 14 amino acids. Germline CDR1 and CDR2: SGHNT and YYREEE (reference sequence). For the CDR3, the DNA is TGTGCCAGCAGACAAGACAGGGGTTACACTGAAGCTTTCTTT. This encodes CASRQDRGYTEAFF.

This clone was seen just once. CDR3 nucleotides: TGTGCCAGCAGTTTATTGGCCGGTACAGGAAAGCCATACGAGCAGTACTTC. Its translation: CASSLLAGTGKPYEQYF. The chain recombines TRBV28 with TRBJ2-7, with D possibly being TRBD1 (5 bases). Germline V gene sequence: CDR1 MDHEN, CDR2 SYDVKM. This CDR3 region has 17 residues. V was pared by 1 base and J by 4 bases, with 20 bases between. Together with reference TRBV28 and TRBJ2-7, the CDR3 gives the full variable domain: DVKVTQSSRYLVKRTGEKVFLECVQDMDHENMFWYRQDPGLGLRLIYFSYDVKMKEKGDIPEGYSVSREKKERFSLILESASTNQTSMYLCASSLLAGTGKPYEQYFGPGTRLTVT.

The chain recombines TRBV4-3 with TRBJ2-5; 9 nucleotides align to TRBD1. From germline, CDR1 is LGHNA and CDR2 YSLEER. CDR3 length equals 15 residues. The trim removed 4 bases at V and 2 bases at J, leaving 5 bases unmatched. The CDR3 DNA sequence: TGCGCCAGCAGCCCCCGACAGGGGGGACAAGAGACCCAGTACTTC. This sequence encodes CASSPRQGGQETQYF.

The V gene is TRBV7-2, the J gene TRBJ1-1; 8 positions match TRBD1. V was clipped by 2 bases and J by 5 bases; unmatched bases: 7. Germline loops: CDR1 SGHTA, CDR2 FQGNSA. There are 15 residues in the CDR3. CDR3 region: CASSLIQGAKTEAFF. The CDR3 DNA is TGTGCCAGCAGCTTAATTCAGGGGGCAAAGACTGAAGCTTTCTTT.

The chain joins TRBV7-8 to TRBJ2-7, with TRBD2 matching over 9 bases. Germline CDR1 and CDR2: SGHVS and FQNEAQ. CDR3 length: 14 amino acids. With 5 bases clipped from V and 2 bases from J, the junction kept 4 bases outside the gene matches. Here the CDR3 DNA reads TGTGCCAGCAGCCCGGGACTAGCCCCCTACGAGCAGTACTTC. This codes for CASSPGLAPYEQYF.

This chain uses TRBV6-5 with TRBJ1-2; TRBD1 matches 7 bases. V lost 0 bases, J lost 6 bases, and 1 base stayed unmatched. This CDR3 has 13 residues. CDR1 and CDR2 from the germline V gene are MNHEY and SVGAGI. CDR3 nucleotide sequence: TGTGCCAGCAGTTACTCGACAGGGAATGGCTACACCTTC. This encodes CASSYSTGNGYTF.

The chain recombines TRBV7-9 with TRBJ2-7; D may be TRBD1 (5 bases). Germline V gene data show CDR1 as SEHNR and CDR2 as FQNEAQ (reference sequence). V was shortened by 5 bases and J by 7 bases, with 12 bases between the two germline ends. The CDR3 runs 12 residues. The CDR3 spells CASSPRGREQYF. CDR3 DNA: TGTGCCAGCAGCCCAAGGGGTCGGGAGCAGTACTTC.

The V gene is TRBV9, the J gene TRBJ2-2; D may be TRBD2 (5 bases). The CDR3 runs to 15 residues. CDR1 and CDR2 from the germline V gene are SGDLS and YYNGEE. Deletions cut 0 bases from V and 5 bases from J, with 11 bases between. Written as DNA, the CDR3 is TGTGCCAGCAGCGTAGGTAGCGCCCAAACCGGGGAGCTGTTTTTT. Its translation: CASSVGSAQTGELFF.

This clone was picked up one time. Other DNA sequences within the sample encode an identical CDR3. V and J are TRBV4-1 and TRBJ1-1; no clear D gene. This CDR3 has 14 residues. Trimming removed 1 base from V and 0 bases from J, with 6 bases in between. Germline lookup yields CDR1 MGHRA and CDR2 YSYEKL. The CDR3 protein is CASSQGLLNTEAFF. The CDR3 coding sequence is TGCGCCAGCAGCCAAGGTTTATTGAACACTGAAGCTTTCTTT.

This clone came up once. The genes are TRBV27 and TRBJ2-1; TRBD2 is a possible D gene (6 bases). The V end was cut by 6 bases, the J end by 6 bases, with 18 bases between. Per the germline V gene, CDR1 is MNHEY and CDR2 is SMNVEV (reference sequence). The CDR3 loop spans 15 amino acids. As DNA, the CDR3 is TGTGCCAGCAGGAGGGCTGGAGGGAAATTCAATGAGCAGTTCTTC. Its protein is CASRRAGGKFNEQFF.

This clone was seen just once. Here the CDR3 DNA reads TGTGCCTGGAGACTAGCGGGAGGCACGGGGAAGTATTTT. Amino acids: CAWRLAGGTGKYF. The chain is built from TRBV30 and TRBJ2-3, with TRBD2 matching 12 bases. This CDR3 has 13 amino acids. J was trimmed by 13 bases and V by 3 bases; bases with no gene match: 8. Per germline, CDR1 GTSNPN and CDR2 SVGIG (reference sequence). Complete variable domain (other parts from reference TRBV30 and TRBJ2-3): SQTIHQWPATLVQPVGSPLSLECTVEGTSNPNLYWYRQAAGRGLQLLFYSVGIGQISSEVPQNLSASRPQDRQFILSSKKLLLSDSGFYLCAWRLAGGTGKYFGPGTRLTVL.

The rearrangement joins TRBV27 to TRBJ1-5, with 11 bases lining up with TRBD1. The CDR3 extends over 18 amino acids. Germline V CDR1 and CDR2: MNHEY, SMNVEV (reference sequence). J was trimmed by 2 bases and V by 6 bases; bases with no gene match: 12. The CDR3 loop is CASRPLRTGGGGNQPQHF. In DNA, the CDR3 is TGTGCCAGCAGGCCCCTCCGGACAGGGGGCGGTGGCAATCAGCCCCAGCATTTT.

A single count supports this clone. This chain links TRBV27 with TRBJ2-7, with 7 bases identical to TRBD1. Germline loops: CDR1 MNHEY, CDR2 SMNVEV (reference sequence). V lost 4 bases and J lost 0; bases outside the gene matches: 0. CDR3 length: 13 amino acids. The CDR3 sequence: CASSSGGSYEQYF. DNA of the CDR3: TGTGCCAGCAGTTCAGGGGGCTCCTACGAGCAGTACTTC.

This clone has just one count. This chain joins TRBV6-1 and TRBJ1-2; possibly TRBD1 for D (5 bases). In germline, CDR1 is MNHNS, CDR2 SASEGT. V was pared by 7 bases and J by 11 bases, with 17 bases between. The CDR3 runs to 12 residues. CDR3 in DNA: TGTGCCAGCATGGGGCCCGGGTCTTCTTACACCTTC. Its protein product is CASMGPGSSYTF.

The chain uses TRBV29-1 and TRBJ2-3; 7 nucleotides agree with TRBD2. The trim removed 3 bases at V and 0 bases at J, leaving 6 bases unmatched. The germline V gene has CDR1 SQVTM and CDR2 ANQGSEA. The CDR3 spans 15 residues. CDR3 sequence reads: CSVEGGGKSTDTQYF. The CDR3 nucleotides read TGCAGCGTTGAGGGCGGGGGAAAGAGCACAGATACGCAGTATTTT.